This entry lists 26 T cell receptor beta chains sequenced from one sample in a study of cytomegalovirus exposure and HLA in healthy donors. Researchers ran the PCR with 60 Vbeta and 13 Jbeta primers. TCRdb's copy holds only in-frame clones and misses some; the assay was immunoSEQ multiplex PCR. The sample contains under 200,000 clones, over 70% of which appear only once. Source material: PBMCs. Every receptor here comes from a woman aged 45-65 years in good health and CMV-seronegative.

The chain combines TRBV28 with TRBJ1-2, with a tentative D call TRBD1 (5 bases). Germline CDR1 MDHEN, CDR2 SYDVKM. With 6 bases removed from V and 4 bases from J, the gap between germline ends came to 9 bases. The CDR3 loop spans 12 amino acids. The CDR3 is CASSQGRYGYTF. CDR3 DNA sequence: TGTGCCAGCAGCCAGGGTCGCTATGGCTACACCTTC.

The chain links TRBV19 to TRBJ2-6; maybe TRBD1 (6 bases). CDR3 length: 17 amino acids. Germline-derived CDR1 and CDR2 are LNHDA and SQIVND (reference sequence). Trimming pared 3 bases from V and 1 base from J, leaving 13 bases between. DNA for the CDR3: TGTGCCAGTAGTATTGCCGGGACACCATCTGGGGCCAACGTCCTGACTTTC. It yields the protein CASSIAGTPSGANVLTF.

This clone was seen just once. The CDR3 sequence: CASSSRGGGTDTQYF. DNA of the CDR3: TGTGCCAGCAGCTCCCGGGGAGGGGGCACAGATACGCAGTATTTT. V and J are TRBV5-6 and TRBJ2-3; 7 nucleotides match TRBD2. The CDR3 covers 15 residues. The germline gives CDR1 SGHDT, CDR2 YYEEEE. The trim removed 3 bases at V and 1 base at J, leaving 5 bases unmatched.

CDR3 sequence (DNA): TGTGCCTGGGGTCCGGGGTTAAAGACCCAGTACTTC. It yields the protein CAWGPGLKTQYF. The chain uses TRBV30 and TRBJ2-5; a possible D gene is TRBD2 (5 bases). CDR3 size: 12 residues. V lost 5 bases and J 6 bases, leaving 13 bases between the germline ends. Germline V gene sequence: CDR1 GTSNPN, CDR2 SVGIG (reference sequence).

The chain combines TRBV6-5 with TRBJ2-7, with a weak D call TRBD1 (6 bases). CDR1 and CDR2 from the germline V gene are MNHEY and SVGAGI. Trimming removed 2 bases from V and 3 bases from J, with 14 bases in between. The CDR3 is 15 residues long. CDR3: CASSYTRQGSYEQYF. The CDR3 nucleotides read TGTGCCAGCAGTTACACGAGGCAGGGGAGCTACGAGCAGTACTTC.

The chain recombines TRBV5-4 with TRBJ1-2; TRBD1 might be the D (5 bases). The germline V and J ends were trimmed by 5 bases and 7 bases, with 15 bases remaining between them. Germline assignment: CDR1 SGHNT and CDR2 YYREEE (reference sequence). CDR3 length: 13 residues. CDR3 DNA: TGTGCCAGCAGTGTTCAGGGCTATGCTGGCTACACCTTC. The encoded protein is CASSVQGYAGYTF.

This chain connects TRBV6-5 to TRBJ1-5; 8 positions match TRBD1. The germline V gene encodes CDR1 MNHEY and CDR2 SVGAGI. V shed 6 bases, J shed 4 bases, and the junction held 5 bases outside the gene matches. The CDR3 runs 14 residues. The CDR3 spells CASSRTGGNQPQHF. DNA of the CDR3: TGTGCCAGCAGCCGAACAGGGGGTAATCAGCCCCAGCATTTT.

About this clone itself: The junction shows a germline mismatch at one end, possibly a read error. The genes are TRBV5-4 and TRBJ2-1, with D possibly being TRBD2 (7 bases). This CDR3 has 12 residues. The germline gives CDR1 SGHNT, CDR2 YYREEE (reference sequence). CDR3 sequence: CASSWGGRPMIF. DNA for the CDR3: TGTGCCAGCAGCTGGGGGGGGCGGCCCATGATCTTC.

This rearrangement joins TRBV9 to TRBJ2-3, with TRBD2 matching over 10 bases. The CDR3 covers 19 residues. V lost 4 bases to trimming and J lost 0 bases; unmatched junction nucleotides: 14. CDR1 SGDLS and CDR2 YYNGEE come from the germline V gene. The chain's CDR3 is CASSRSLAGGSLSTDTQYF. The CDR3 DNA follows: TGTGCCAGCAGCCGCTCTTTAGCGGGAGGTAGTCTTAGCACAGATACGCAGTATTTT.

This sequence joins TRBV5-5 and TRBJ2-1; D is unclear. Trimming shortened V by 5 bases and J by 7 bases, and 13 bases separated the two germline ends. CDR3 length equals 13 residues. Germline V gives CDR1 SGHKS, CDR2 YYEKEE (reference sequence). CDR3 DNA: TGTGCCAGCAGTATTGGGCTACGAAATGAGCAGTTCTTC. Translating it yields CASSIGLRNEQFF. Complete variable domain (other parts from reference TRBV5-5 and TRBJ2-1): DAGVTQSPTHLIKTRGQQVTLRCSPISGHKSVSWYQQVLGQGPQFIFQYYEKEERGRGNFPDRFSARQFPNYSSELNVNALLLGDSALYLCASSIGLRNEQFFGPGTRLTVL.

The chain uses TRBV7-9 and TRBJ2-7, with 7 bases fitting TRBD2. V lost 7 bases, J lost 5 bases, and 5 bases stayed unmatched. Germline V gene sequence: CDR1 SEHNR, CDR2 FQNEAQ (reference sequence). The CDR3 covers 12 residues. The DNA of the CDR3 is TGTGCCAGCATGGGGGGGGTGCACGAGCAGTACTTC. It specifies CASMGGVHEQYF.

The V call is TRBV9, the J call TRBJ2-7, with 9 bases identical to TRBD2. Unmatched junction bases numbered 4, after V lost 2 bases and J lost 4 bases. Germline CDR1 and CDR2: SGDLS and YYNGEE. The CDR3 is made up of 14 amino acids. Here the CDR3 DNA reads TGTGCCAGCAGCGTGACACTAGCGGGTTACGAGCAGTACTTC. The encoded protein is CASSVTLAGYEQYF.

The rearrangement links TRBV19 to TRBJ2-7, with 10 nucleotides matching TRBD2. CDR3 length: 14 amino acids. V gave up 1 base and J gave up 7 bases; unmatched junction bases: 4. CDR1 is LNHDA and CDR2 is SQIVND in the germline V gene (reference sequence). This CDR3 is CASSIGLAGGEQYF. DNA of the CDR3: TGTGCCAGTAGTATAGGACTAGCGGGTGGAGAGCAGTACTTC.

The chain has TRBV18 and TRBJ2-7, with 16 bases that match TRBD2. CDR1 KGHSH and CDR2 LQKENI come from the germline V gene. V shed 0 bases and J 5 bases; nucleotides not matched to a gene: 1. The CDR3 runs 16 residues. CDR3 coding DNA: TGTGCCAGCTCACCACCGGGACTAGCGGGAGGGAACGAGCAGTACTTC. The encoded protein is CASSPPGLAGGNEQYF.

V usage is TRBV4-3 and J usage is TRBJ2-7; maybe TRBD2 (5 bases). The CDR3 runs 15 residues. Trimming stripped 0 bases from V and 4 bases from J, with 13 bases between. The germline V gene has CDR1 LGHNA and CDR2 YSLEER. The CDR3 nucleotides are TGCGCCAGCAGCCAAGATTCGGGGTCCGGGTACGAGCAGTACTTC. Its protein is CASSQDSGSGYEQYF.

Here the CDR3 DNA reads TGTGCCAGTAGTATACGGACAGGGGTTACTGGGGCCAACGTCCTGACTTTC. The encoded protein is CASSIRTGVTGANVLTF. V gene TRBV19 combines with J gene TRBJ2-6; 9 bases match TRBD1. This CDR3 is 17 amino acids long. The junction had 4 bases not matched to a gene; V was cut back by 2 bases and J by 2 bases. Germline V gene lookup returns CDR1 LNHDA and CDR2 SQIVND (reference sequence).

Concerning this clone itself: Germline and junction disagree at one end, which may indicate a read error. The chain has TRBV27 and TRBJ1-1; 7 bases line up with TRBD1. Germline loops: CDR1 MNHEY, CDR2 SMNVEV (reference sequence). This CDR3 comprises 15 residues. The CDR3 DNA follows: TGTGCCAGCAGTATATCCCGGACAGGGAACACTGAAGCTTTCTTT. It specifies CASSISRTGNTEAFF.

The rearrangement links TRBV2 to TRBJ2-7; 12 nucleotides line up with TRBD2. The V segment lost 6 bases and the J segment 3 bases; nucleotides outside the gene matches: 3. CDR1 and CDR2 from the germline V gene are SNHLY and FYNNEI. The CDR3 is 14 amino acids. The CDR3 region has the DNA TGTGCCAGCAGATCGACTAGCGGGGGCTACGAGCAGTACTTC. Translated: CASRSTSGGYEQYF.

The rearrangement joins TRBV19 to TRBJ1-1; D gene unclear. V lost 1 base to trimming and J lost 9 bases, with 12 bases between them. From germline, CDR1 is LNHDA and CDR2 SQIVND (reference sequence). CDR3 size: 13 residues. The CDR3 DNA reads TGTGCCAGTAGTATAGCCGGGGTTGAAAAAGCTTTCTTT. Its protein product is CASSIAGVEKAFF.

The chain couples TRBV2 to TRBJ2-3; perhaps TRBD2 as D (5 bases). The CDR3 has 15 residues. The germline V and J ends were trimmed by 2 bases and 3 bases, with 12 bases remaining between them. Germline V CDR1 and CDR2: SNHLY, FYNNEI. The chain's CDR3 is CASSESSGITDTQYF. In DNA, the CDR3 is TGTGCCAGCAGTGAATCATCGGGAATAACAGATACGCAGTATTTT.

This sequence joins TRBV6-1 and TRBJ2-1; 8 bases map to TRBD2. The CDR3 consists of 16 residues. CDR1 is MNHNS and CDR2 is SASEGT in the germline V gene. V trimming: 2 bases; J trimming: 2 bases; junction bases outside the gene matches: 5. The CDR3 protein is CASSELAGQTYNEQFF. The CDR3 DNA sequence: TGTGCCAGCAGTGAATTAGCGGGGCAAACCTACAATGAGCAGTTCTTC.

The rearrangement uses TRBV7-2 and TRBJ2-7; tentative D call: TRBD2 (6 bases). Trimming removed 2 bases from V and 3 bases from J, with 14 bases in between. This CDR3 contains 15 residues. Per the germline V gene, CDR1 is SGHTA and CDR2 is FQGNSA. Written as DNA, the CDR3 is TGTGCCAGCAGCTTAAATCCGGGAGCCGGCTACGAGCAGTACTTC. Translation gives CASSLNPGAGYEQYF. The full variable domain, in which reference TRBV7-2 and TRBJ2-7 provide the parts outside the CDR3, is GAGVSQSPSNKVTEKGKDVELRCDPISGHTALYWYRQSLGQGLEFLIYFQGNSAPDKSGLPSDRFSAERTGGSVSTLTIQRTQQEDSAVYLCASSLNPGAGYEQYFGPGTRLTVT.

The chain links TRBV5-4 to TRBJ2-2; 9 bases are a match to TRBD2. Unmatched junction bases numbered 7, after V lost 4 bases and J lost 0 bases. CDR3 length: 17 amino acids. Germline CDR1 reads SGHNT; CDR2 reads YYREEE (reference sequence). As DNA, the CDR3 is TGTGCCAGCAGCCCCGGTGGGACTAGCTCGAACACCGGGGAGCTGTTTTTT. Translated, it gives CASSPGGTSSNTGELFF.

V gene TRBV15 combines with J gene TRBJ1-5; D possibly corresponds to TRBD1 (5 bases). In germline, CDR1 is LNHNV, CDR2 YYDKDF (reference sequence). With 2 bases removed from V and 6 bases from J, the gap between germline ends came to 17 bases. The CDR3 is 16 amino acids. In DNA, the CDR3 is TGTGCCACCAGCAGAATGGGACTATCGCCCGGTCAGCCCCAGCATTTT. Translation gives CATSRMGLSPGQPQHF.

V gene TRBV29-1 combines with J gene TRBJ2-2; 9 nucleotides agree with TRBD2. This CDR3 has 17 amino acids. Germline CDR1 is SQVTM and CDR2 is ANQGSEA. The trim removed 5 bases at V and 5 bases at J, leaving 15 bases unmatched. CDR3 coding DNA: TGCAGCGTTCTGCCCCGAGCGGGGGGTGGGTGGACCGGGGAGCTGTTTTTT. This gives the protein CSVLPRAGGGWTGELFF.

The chain has TRBV12-2 and TRBJ1-6; TRBD1, as called in the table, went unchecked against the DNA. TRBV12-2 is tagged as a pseudogene. This CDR3 has 15 residues. CDR3 in DNA: TGTGCAAGTCGCCCCCGGGGACAGGGCAATTCACCCCTCCACTTT. It codes for CASRPRGQGNSPLHF.